Below, 23 T cell receptor beta chains from the same sample are listed, as sequenced in a study of blood T cells in healthy people across ages. Primed by a sample-barcoded 5' primer and a J-beta primer mix, a second PCR proceeded for roughly 7 to 11 cycles. Each CDR3 protein is one row after TCRdb ran MiXCR on the 5' RACE reads. This sample has approximately 690,000 distinct CDR3 sequences; roughly 41% occur once, and the top ten carry about 30%. The sample consisted of blood. The receptors were gathered from an elderly man in good health.

This clonotype was seen only a few times. This sequence joins TRBV2 and TRBJ2-7, with D uncertain. This CDR3 spans 12 amino acids. CDR1 and CDR2 (germline): SNHLY, FYNNEI. V was shortened by 4 bases and J by 4 bases, with 8 bases between the two germline ends. DNA for the CDR3: TGTGCCAGCAGTGGTACCAGATACGAGCAGTACTTC. Residues: CASSGTRYEQYF. Full variable domain (rest looked up from reference TRBV2 and TRBJ2-7): EPEVTQTPSHQVTQMGQEVILRCVPISNHLYFYWYRQILGQKVEFLVSFYNNEISEKSEIFDDQFSVERPDGSNFTLKIRSTKLEDSAMYFCASSGTRYEQYFGPGTRLTVT.

This clonotype was counted ten times or more. The chain carries TRBV20-1 and TRBJ2-7, with a weak D call TRBD2 (6 bases). CDR3 length: 15 residues. Trimming removed 0 bases from V and 5 bases from J, with 17 bases in between. Germline V gives CDR1 DFQATT, CDR2 SNEGSKA (reference sequence). This chain's CDR3 is CSARDLGGSWDEQYF. The CDR3, as DNA: TGCAGTGCTAGAGATCTGGGGGGATCCTGGGACGAGCAGTACTTC.

This clonotype was counted only a few times. The V gene is TRBV20-1, the J gene TRBJ1-6; D unresolved. Between the trimmed V and J ends, which lost 1 base and 5 bases, there was a span of 6 bases. Per germline, CDR1 DFQATT and CDR2 SNEGSKA (reference sequence). CDR3 length: 13 residues. The CDR3 spells CSARGVNNSPLHF. The CDR3 DNA reads as TGCAGTGCTAGAGGTGTAAATAATTCACCCCTCCACTTT.

A few counts support this clonotype. This sequence joins TRBV20-1 and TRBJ2-7; TRBD1 agrees at 7 bases. This CDR3 has 13 residues. After removal of 2 bases from V and 1 base from J, the junction contained 2 bases not matched to a gene. The germline V gene has CDR1 DFQATT and CDR2 SNEGSKA (reference sequence). The CDR3 sequence: CSARRGPSYEQYF. The CDR3, as DNA: TGCAGTGCTAGAAGGGGGCCTTCCTACGAGCAGTACTTC.

The gene calls are TRBV10-2 and TRBJ1-6; 9 bases are a match to TRBD1. The CDR3 has 16 amino acids. V was pared by 3 bases and J by 9 bases, with 9 bases of the junction left unmatched. Germline values: CDR1 WSHSY, CDR2 SAAADI. The CDR3 protein is CASSETDRGGGSPLHF. The DNA for the CDR3 is TGCGCCAGCAGTGAAACTGACAGGGGGGGGGGTTCACCCCTCCACTTT.

The table lists this clonotype with a few counts. The chain recombines TRBV12-3 or TRBV12-4 with TRBJ2-3; D gene uncertain. V lost 5 bases and J lost 8, with 14 bases in between. This CDR3 has 13 amino acids. The CDR3 DNA follows: TGTGCCAGCAGTCCGCAGGAGTACGGTACGCAGTATTTT. Protein: CASSPQEYGTQYF.

Comment on this clonotype: The junction differs from germline at one of its ends, possibly a read error. J is TRBJ2-1 and V is TRBV6-5, with 7 bases lining up with TRBD1. Germline-derived CDR1 and CDR2 are MNHEY and SVGAGI. CDR3 length: 14 amino acids. This CDR3 is CASKIGTAYNGQFF. DNA for the CDR3: TGTGCCAGCAAGATCGGGACAGCATACAATGGGCAGTTCTTC.

The chain couples TRBV2 to TRBJ2-4; the D call may be TRBD1 or TRBD2 (6 bases each). The DNA matches TRBJ2-7 better at its end, which makes the J call doubtful. The CDR3 runs 15 residues. Germline V CDR1 and CDR2: SNHLY, FYNNEI. DNA for the CDR3: TGTGCCAGCAGTTTACAGGGAGGTCTTGTCTACGAGCAGTACTTC. It translates to CASSLQGGLVYEQYF.

The CDR3 is CASGDEGASNQPQHF. The CDR3 nucleotides are TGTGCCAGCGGGGATGAGGGGGCGAGCAATCAGCCCCAGCATTTT. This chain links TRBV2 with TRBJ1-5; 7 bases map to TRBD1. The CDR3 runs 15 residues. Germline CDR1 and CDR2: SNHLY and FYNNEI. V trimming: 8 bases; J trimming: 1 base; junction bases outside the gene matches: 8.

This chain links TRBV16 with TRBJ1-6, with a tentative D call TRBD1 (5 bases). Germline lookup yields CDR1 KGHSY and CDR2 FQNENV. The V and J ends lost 4 bases and 7 bases respectively, with 14 bases between them. The CDR3 covers 15 residues. The CDR3 region has the DNA TGTGCCAGCAGCCCCTCGGCCAGGGAAAATTCACCCCTCCACTTT. Its translation: CASSPSARENSPLHF.

DNA for the CDR3: TGTGCCAGCAGTTACGACCGGGACAGTGCCTATTTAAACTATGGCTACACCTTC. Translating it yields CASSYDRDSAYLNYGYTF. The V and J genes are TRBV6-5 and TRBJ1-2; 7 nucleotides match TRBD1. Germline V gene sequence: CDR1 MNHEY, CDR2 SVGAGI. V trimming: 2 bases; J trimming: 2 bases; junction bases outside the gene matches: 14. This CDR3 contains 18 residues.

The chain carries TRBV4-1 and TRBJ1-2; 9 bases fit TRBD1. Germline assignment: CDR1 MGHRA and CDR2 YSYEKL. The CDR3 runs 15 residues. J gave up 1 base and V 1 base, and 1 base lay outside the gene matches. CDR3 in DNA: TGCGCCAGCAGCCAAGGGGACAGGGTTAACTATGGCTACACCTTC. Amino acid sequence: CASSQGDRVNYGYTF.

This clonotype turned up a few times. This chain links TRBV7-2 with TRBJ2-3; D gene ambiguous. Germline-derived CDR1 and CDR2 are SGHTA and FQGNSA. V was pared by 5 bases and J by 4 bases, with 10 bases between. CDR3 length equals 13 residues. The CDR3 nucleotides read TGTGCCAGCAGCCTTTCGAAGGCAGATACGCAGTATTTT. Protein: CASSLSKADTQYF.

The chain links TRBV7-9 to TRBJ2-7; the D gene is possibly TRBD1 (5 bases). The J call may be incorrect, as the DNA end agrees better with TRBJ2-5. The CDR3 contains 18 residues. Germline V gives CDR1 SEHNR, CDR2 FQNEAQ (reference sequence). Written as DNA, the CDR3 is TGTGCCAGCAGCGCCTCACTGATAGGGGTCGTTTACCAAGAGACCCAGTACTTC. It translates to CASSASLIGVVYQETQYF.

This chain uses TRBV4-1 with TRBJ1-5; 8 positions match TRBD1. Losses at the gene ends were 2 bases for V and 11 bases for J; bases not matched to a gene: 11. Germline lookup yields CDR1 MGHRA and CDR2 YSYEKL. This CDR3 comprises 15 residues. CDR3 coding DNA: TGCGCCAGCAGCCAACCTGACAGGGGTGGTCCGACCCAGCATTTT. Translated, it gives CASSQPDRGGPTQHF.

This chain joins TRBV4-3 and TRBJ1-6, with 9 bases aligning to TRBD1. Germline V gene data show CDR1 as LGHNA and CDR2 as YSLEER. CDR3 length: 14 amino acids. Trimming cost V 8 bases and J 10 bases; bases outside gene matches: 9. The chain's CDR3 is CASRVRDRVSPLHF. DNA of the CDR3: TGCGCCAGCCGGGTCCGGGACAGGGTCTCACCCCTCCACTTT.

The chain recombines TRBV28 with TRBJ1-2; D remains ambiguous. CDR3 size: 14 residues. CDR1 is MDHEN, CDR2 SYDVKM, per germline. V was pared by 4 bases and J by 4 bases, with 13 bases between. CDR3 coding DNA: TGTGCCAGCAGTTCCACGACCACGGTCTATGGCTACACCTTC. This encodes CASSSTTTVYGYTF.

The sample holds a few counts of this clonotype. This chain links TRBV4-2 with TRBJ2-3; D is unresolved. CDR1 is LGHNA and CDR2 is YNFKEQ in the germline V gene. This CDR3 has 13 residues. V was pared by 0 bases and J by 6 bases, with 7 bases between. The CDR3 protein is CASSQDRWDTQYF. The CDR3 region has the DNA TGTGCCAGCAGCCAAGATAGGTGGGATACGCAGTATTTT.

This clonotype was counted only a few times. The V gene is TRBV20-1, the J gene TRBJ2-7; D might be TRBD1 (6 bases). This CDR3 comprises 14 residues. The V end was cut by 6 bases, the J end by 1 base, with 16 bases between. From germline, CDR1 is DFQATT and CDR2 SNEGSKA (reference sequence). This CDR3 reads CSADSDRRSYEQYF. In nucleotides, the CDR3 is TGCAGTGCCGACTCAGACAGGAGATCCTACGAGCAGTACTTC.

The V call is TRBV6-6, the J call TRBJ1-1, with D possibly TRBD1 on 5 matching bases. The CDR3 loop spans 14 amino acids. V lost 7 bases and J lost 2, with 14 bases in between. Germline CDR1 reads MNHNY; CDR2 reads SVGAGI (reference sequence). The CDR3 region is CASTLEGRNTEAFF. The CDR3 nucleotides read TGTGCCAGCACCTTAGAGGGACGAAACACTGAAGCTTTCTTT.

A few counts support this clonotype. The gene calls are TRBV4-3 and TRBJ1-5; D is uncertain. Germline V gene data show CDR1 as LGHNA and CDR2 as YSLEER. The CDR3 runs to 15 residues. The V gene lost 0 bases and the J gene lost 4 bases, with 10 bases spanning the gap. This chain's CDR3 is CASSQDLSTNQPQHF. The DNA for the CDR3 is TGCGCCAGCAGCCAAGACCTTTCTACTAATCAGCCCCAGCATTTT.

This clonotype appeared a few times. The V and J genes are TRBV3-1 and TRBJ1-6, with unresolved D. The V gene's germline CDR1 is LGHDT and CDR2 YNNKEL (reference sequence). Deletions cut 1 base from V and 10 bases from J, with 14 bases between. CDR3 length: 15 amino acids. The CDR3: CASSQGDKDWSPLHF. DNA for the CDR3: TGTGCCAGCAGCCAAGGTGATAAGGATTGGTCACCCCTCCACTTT. The variable domain in full, with the rest retrieved from reference TRBV3-1 and TRBJ1-6, is DTAVSQTPKYLVTQMGNDKSIKCEQNLGHDTMYWYKQDSKKFLKIMFSYNNKELIINETVPNRFSPKSPDKAHLNLHINSLELGDSAVYFCASSQGDKDWSPLHFGNGTRLTVT.

The V call is TRBV6-5, the J call TRBJ1-3; 7 bases are a match to TRBD1. This CDR3 is built from 17 residues. Germline CDR1 MNHEY, CDR2 SVGAGI. V shed 0 bases and J 0 bases; nucleotides not matched to a gene: 5. The CDR3 DNA reads as TGTGCCAGCAGTTACTCGGACAGGTCACCCTCTGGAAACACCATATATTTT. Protein product: CASSYSDRSPSGNTIYF.